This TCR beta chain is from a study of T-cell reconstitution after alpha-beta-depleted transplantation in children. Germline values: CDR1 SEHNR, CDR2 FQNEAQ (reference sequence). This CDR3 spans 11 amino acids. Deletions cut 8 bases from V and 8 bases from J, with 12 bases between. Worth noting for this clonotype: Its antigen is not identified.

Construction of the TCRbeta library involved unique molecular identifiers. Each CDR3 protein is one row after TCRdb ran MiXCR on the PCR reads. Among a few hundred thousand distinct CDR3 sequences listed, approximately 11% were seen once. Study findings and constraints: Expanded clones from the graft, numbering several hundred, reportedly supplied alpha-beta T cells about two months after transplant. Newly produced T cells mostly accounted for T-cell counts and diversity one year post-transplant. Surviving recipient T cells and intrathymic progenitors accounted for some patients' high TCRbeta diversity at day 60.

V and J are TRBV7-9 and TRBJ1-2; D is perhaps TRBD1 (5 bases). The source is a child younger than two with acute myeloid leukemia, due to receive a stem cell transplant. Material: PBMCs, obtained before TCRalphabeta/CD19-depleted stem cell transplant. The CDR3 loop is CASGGGGGYTF. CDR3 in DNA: TGTGCCAGCGGGGGGGGTGGCGGCTACACCTTC.